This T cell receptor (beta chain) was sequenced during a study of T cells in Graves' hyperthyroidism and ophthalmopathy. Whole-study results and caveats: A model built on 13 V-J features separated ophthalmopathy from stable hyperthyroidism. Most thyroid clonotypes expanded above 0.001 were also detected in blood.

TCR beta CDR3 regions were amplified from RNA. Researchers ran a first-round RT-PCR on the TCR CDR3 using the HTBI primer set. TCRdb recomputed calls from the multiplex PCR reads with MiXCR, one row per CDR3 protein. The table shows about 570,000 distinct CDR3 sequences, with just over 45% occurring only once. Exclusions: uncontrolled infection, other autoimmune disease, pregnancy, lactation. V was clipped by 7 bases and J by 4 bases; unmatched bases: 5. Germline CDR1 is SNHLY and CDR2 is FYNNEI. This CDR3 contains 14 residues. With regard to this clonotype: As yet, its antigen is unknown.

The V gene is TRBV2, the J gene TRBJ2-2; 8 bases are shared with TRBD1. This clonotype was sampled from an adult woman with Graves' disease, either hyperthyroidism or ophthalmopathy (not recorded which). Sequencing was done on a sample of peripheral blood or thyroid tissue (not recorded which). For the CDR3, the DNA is TGTGCCAGCAATGGACAGGGTTCCACCGGGGAGCTGTTTTTT. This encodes CASNGQGSTGELFF. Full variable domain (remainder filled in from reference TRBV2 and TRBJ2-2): EPEVTQTPSHQVTQMGQEVILRCVPISNHLYFYWYRQILGQKVEFLVSFYNNEISEKSEIFDDQFSVERPDGSNFTLKIRSTKLEDSAMYFCASNGQGSTGELFFGEGSRLTVL.